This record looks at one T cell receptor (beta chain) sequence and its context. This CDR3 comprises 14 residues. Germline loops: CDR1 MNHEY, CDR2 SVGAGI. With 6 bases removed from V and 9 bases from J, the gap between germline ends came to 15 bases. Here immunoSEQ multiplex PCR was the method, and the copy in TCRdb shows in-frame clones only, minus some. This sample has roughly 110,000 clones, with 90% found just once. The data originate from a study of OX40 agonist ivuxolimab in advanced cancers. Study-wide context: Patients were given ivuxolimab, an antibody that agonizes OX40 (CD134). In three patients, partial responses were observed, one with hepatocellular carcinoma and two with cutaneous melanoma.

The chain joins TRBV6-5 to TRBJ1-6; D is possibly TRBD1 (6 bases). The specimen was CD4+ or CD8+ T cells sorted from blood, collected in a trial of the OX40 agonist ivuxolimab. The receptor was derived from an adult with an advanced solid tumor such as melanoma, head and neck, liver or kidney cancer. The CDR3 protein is CASRKQGLGSPLHF. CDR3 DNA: TGTGCCAGCAGGAAACAGGGTTTGGGTTCACCCCTCCACTTT.